This T cell receptor (beta chain) comes out of a study of blood T cells in healthy people across ages. Study findings and constraints: Total diversity from one million sequenced T cells was likely underestimated.

The CDR3 loop spans 14 amino acids. Germline values: CDR1 SEHNR, CDR2 FQNEAQ (reference sequence). V gave up 5 bases and J gave up 3 bases; unmatched junction bases: 6. Peripheral blood was drawn, approximately 9.4 milliliters per donor. This clonotype was recorded many times. Its antigen remains unknown. PCR was performed a second time for about 7 to 11 cycles using a sample-barcoded 5' primer and a J-beta primer mix. From the 5' RACE reads, TCRdb called clonotypes with MiXCR, one entry per CDR3 protein. This table has 710,000 or so distinct CDR3 sequences, less than 40% appearing once. The sample taken for sequencing was blood. The sequence derives from a woman aged 80 or over in good health. The chain has TRBV7-9 and TRBJ2-7; 8 bases align to TRBD1. The CDR3 nucleotides read TGTGCCAGCAGCGATTGGACAGGGAGCTACGAGCAGTACTTC. Translating gives CASSDWTGSYEQYF.